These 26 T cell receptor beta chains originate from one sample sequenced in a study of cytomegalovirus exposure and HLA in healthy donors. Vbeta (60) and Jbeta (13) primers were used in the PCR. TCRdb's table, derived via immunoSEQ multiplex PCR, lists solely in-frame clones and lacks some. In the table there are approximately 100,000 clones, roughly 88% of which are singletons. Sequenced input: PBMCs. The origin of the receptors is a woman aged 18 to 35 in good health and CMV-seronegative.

The CDR3 DNA reads TGTGCCAGCAGGGAACAGGGGGCATCCTACAATGAGCAGTTCTTC. This sequence encodes CASREQGASYNEQFF. The rearrangement joins TRBV7-2 to TRBJ2-1, with TRBD1 matching over 9 bases. Germline V CDR1 and CDR2: SGHTA, FQGNSA. Trimming removed 6 bases from V and 1 base from J; junction bases left unmatched: 4. The CDR3 sequence is 15 residues long.

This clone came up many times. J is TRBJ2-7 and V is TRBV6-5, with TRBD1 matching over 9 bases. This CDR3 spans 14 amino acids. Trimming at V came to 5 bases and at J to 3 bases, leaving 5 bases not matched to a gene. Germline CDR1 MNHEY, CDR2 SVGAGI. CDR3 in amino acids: CASSRTGAYYEQYF. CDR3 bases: TGTGCCAGCAGTCGGACAGGGGCCTACTACGAGCAGTACTTC.

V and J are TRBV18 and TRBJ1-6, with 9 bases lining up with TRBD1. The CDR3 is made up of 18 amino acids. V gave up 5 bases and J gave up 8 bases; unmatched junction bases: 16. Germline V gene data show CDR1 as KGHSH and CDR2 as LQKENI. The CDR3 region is CASSTISPGQGRHSPLHF. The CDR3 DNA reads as TGTGCCAGCTCAACAATTTCACCCGGACAGGGGAGGCATTCACCCCTCCACTTT.

This CDR3 is CASSPGFGRDTNGYTF. The CDR3 region has the DNA TGCGCCAGCAGCCCGGGATTTGGCCGGGACACCAATGGCTACACCTTC. This rearrangement joins TRBV5-1 to TRBJ1-2; a weak D match, TRBD1 (6 bases). Germline-derived CDR1 and CDR2 are SGHRS and YFSETQ. V dropped 4 bases and J dropped 6 bases, with 22 bases sitting between them. This CDR3 has 16 residues. Full variable domain (outside the CDR3, taken from reference TRBV5-1 and TRBJ1-2): KAGVTQTPRYLIKTRGQQVTLSCSPISGHRSVSWYQQTPGQGLQFLFEYFSETQRNKGNFPGRFSGRQFSNSRSEMNVSTLELGDSALYLCASSPGFGRDTNGYTFGSGTRLTVV.

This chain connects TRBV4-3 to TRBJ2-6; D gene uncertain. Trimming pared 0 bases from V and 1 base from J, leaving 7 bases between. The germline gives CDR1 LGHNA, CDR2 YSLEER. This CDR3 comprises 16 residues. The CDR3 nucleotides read TGCGCCAGCAGCCAAGATTGGCCGTCTGGGGCCAACGTCCTGACTTTC. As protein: CASSQDWPSGANVLTF.

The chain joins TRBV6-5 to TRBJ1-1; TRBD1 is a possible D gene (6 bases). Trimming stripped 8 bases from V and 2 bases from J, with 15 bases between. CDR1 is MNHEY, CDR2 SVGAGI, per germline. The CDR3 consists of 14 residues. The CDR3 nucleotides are TGTGCCAGCGCAACCAACAGGGCTAACACTGAAGCTTTCTTT. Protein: CASATNRANTEAFF.

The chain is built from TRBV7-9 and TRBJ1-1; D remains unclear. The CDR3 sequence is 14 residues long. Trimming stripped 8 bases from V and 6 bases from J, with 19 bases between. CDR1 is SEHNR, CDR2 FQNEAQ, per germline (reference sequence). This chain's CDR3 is CASESNRGISEAFF. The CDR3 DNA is TGTGCCAGCGAATCGAACCGGGGTATCTCTGAAGCTTTCTTT.

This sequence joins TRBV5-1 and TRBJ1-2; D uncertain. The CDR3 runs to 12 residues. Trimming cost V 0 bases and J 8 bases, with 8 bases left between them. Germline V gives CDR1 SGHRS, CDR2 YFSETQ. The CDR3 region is CASSLVMGGYTF. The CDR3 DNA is TGCGCCAGCAGCTTGGTCATGGGCGGCTACACCTTC.

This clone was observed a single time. The CDR3 sequence is CASPSSPSGPYNSPLHF. CDR3 coding DNA: TGTGCCAGTCCCTCCTCCCCTTCAGGGCCCTATAATTCACCCCTCCACTTT. The chain carries TRBV11-2 and TRBJ1-6, with D possibly matching TRBD1 (5 bases). Trimming removed 9 bases at V and 2 bases at J, with 20 bases between. CDR3 length: 17 residues. Germline V gene data show CDR1 as SGHAT and CDR2 as FQNNGV.

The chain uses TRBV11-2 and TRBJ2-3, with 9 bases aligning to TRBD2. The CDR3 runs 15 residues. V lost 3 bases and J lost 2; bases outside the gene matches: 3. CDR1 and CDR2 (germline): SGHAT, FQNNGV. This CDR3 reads CASSFERGATDTQYF. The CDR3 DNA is TGTGCCAGCAGCTTTGAGCGGGGGGCCACAGATACGCAGTATTTT.

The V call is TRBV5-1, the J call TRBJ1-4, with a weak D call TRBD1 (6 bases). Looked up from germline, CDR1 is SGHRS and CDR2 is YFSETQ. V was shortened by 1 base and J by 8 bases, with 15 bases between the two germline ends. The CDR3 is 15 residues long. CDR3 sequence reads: CASSLWGQAPEKLFF. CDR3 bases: TGCGCCAGCAGCTTGTGGGGGCAGGCGCCCGAAAAACTGTTTTTT.

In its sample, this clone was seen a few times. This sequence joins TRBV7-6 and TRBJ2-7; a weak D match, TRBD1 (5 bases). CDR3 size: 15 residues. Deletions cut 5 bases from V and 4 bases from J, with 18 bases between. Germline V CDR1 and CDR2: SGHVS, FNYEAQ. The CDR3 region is CASSRPDRQGYEQYF. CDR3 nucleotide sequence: TGTGCCAGCAGCCGGCCGGATAGGCAGGGTTACGAGCAGTACTTC.

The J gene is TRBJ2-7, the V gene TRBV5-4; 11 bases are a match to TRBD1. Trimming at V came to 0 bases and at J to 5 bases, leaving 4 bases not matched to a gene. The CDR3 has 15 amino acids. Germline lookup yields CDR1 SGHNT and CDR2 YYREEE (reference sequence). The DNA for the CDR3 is TGTGCCAGCAGCTTGGGGACAGGGGGCATAGACGAGCAGTACTTC. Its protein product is CASSLGTGGIDEQYF.

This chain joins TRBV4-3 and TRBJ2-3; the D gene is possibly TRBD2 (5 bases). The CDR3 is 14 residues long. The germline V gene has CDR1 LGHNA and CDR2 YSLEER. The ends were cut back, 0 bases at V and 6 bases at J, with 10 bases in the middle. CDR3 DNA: TGCGCCAGCAGCCAAGATGCGGGTATCGATACGCAGTATTTT. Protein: CASSQDAGIDTQYF.

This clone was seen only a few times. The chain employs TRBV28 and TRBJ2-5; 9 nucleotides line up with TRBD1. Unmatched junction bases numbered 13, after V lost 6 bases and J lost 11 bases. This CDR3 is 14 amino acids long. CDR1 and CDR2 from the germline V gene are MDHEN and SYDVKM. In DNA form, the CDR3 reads TGTGCCAGCAGCCAACCCGACAGGGGGGCGAGTCAGTACTTC. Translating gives CASSQPDRGASQYF.

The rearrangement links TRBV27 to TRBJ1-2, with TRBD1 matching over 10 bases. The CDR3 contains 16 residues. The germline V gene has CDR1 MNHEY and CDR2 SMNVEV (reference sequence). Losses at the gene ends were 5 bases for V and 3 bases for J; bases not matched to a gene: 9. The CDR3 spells CASSASGTGVDYGYTF. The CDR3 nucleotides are TGTGCCAGCAGTGCTTCCGGGACAGGGGTAGACTATGGCTACACCTTC.

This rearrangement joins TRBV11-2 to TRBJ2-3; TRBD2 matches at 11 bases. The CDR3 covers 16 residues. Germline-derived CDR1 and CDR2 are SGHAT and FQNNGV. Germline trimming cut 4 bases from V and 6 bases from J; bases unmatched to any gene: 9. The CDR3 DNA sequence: TGTGCCAGCAGCTCTAATCTAGCGGGGGGCAGGGATACGCAGTATTTT. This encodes CASSSNLAGGRDTQYF.

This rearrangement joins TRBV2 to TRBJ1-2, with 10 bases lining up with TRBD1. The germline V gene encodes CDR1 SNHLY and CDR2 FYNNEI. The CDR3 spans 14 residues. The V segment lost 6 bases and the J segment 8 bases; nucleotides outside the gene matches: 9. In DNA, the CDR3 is TGTGCCAGCAGCGGGGGGGGACAGGGGAGGGGCTACACCTTC. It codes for CASSGGGQGRGYTF. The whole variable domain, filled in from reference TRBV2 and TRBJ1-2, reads EPEVTQTPSHQVTQMGQEVILRCVPISNHLYFYWYRQILGQKVEFLVSFYNNEISEKSEIFDDQFSVERPDGSNFTLKIRSTKLEDSAMYFCASSGGGQGRGYTFGSGTRLTVV.

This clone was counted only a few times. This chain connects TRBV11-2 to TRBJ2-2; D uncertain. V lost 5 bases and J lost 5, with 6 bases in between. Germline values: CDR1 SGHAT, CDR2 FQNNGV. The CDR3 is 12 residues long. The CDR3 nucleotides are TGTGCCAGCAGCCAGTTAACCGGGGAGCTGTTTTTT. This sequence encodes CASSQLTGELFF.

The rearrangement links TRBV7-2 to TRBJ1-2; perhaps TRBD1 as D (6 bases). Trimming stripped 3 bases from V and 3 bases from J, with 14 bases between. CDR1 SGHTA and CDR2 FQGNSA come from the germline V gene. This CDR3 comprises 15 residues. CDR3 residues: CASSFGPRGYYGYTF. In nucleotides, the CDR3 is TGTGCCAGCAGCTTCGGTCCGAGGGGGTACTATGGCTACACCTTC.

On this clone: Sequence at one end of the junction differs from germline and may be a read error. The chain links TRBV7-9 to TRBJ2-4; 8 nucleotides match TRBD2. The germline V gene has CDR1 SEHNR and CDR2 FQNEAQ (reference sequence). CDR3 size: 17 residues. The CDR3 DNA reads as TGTTCCAGCAGCCAAGCATTAGCGGGGTCAAGGAAAAACATTCAGTACTTC. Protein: CSSSQALAGSRKNIQYF.

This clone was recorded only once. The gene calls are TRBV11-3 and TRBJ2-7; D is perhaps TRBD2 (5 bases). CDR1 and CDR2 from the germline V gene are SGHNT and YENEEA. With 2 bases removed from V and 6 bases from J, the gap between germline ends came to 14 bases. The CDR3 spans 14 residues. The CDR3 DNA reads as TGTGCCAGCAGCTTAAGGTGGACTGAAAGCGAGCAGTACTTC. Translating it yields CASSLRWTESEQYF.

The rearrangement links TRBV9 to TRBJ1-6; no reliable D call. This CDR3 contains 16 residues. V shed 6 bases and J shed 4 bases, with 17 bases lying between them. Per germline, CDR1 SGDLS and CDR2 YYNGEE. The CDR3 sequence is CASTEAAVSYNSPLHF. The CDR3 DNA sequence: TGTGCCAGCACCGAGGCGGCGGTTTCTTATAATTCACCCCTCCACTTT.

CDR3 amino acids: CASSPWMGTSTDTQYF. The DNA for the CDR3 is TGTGCCAGCTCACCATGGATGGGGACTAGCACAGATACGCAGTATTTT. This chain connects TRBV18 to TRBJ2-3, with a tentative D call TRBD2 (6 bases). Germline CDR1 is KGHSH and CDR2 is LQKENI. V was cut by 2 bases and J by 0 bases, with 12 bases left in between. The CDR3 sequence is 16 residues long. The full variable domain, its missing parts supplied by reference TRBV18 and TRBJ2-3, is NAGVMQNPRHLVRRRGQEARLRCSPMKGHSHVYWYRQLPEEGLKFMVYLQKENIIDESGMPKERFSAEFPKEGPSILRIQQVVRGDSAAYFCASSPWMGTSTDTQYFGPGTRLTVL.

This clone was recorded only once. The CDR3 nucleotides are TGCAGCGTCATCCTAACCGGGGAGCTGTTTTTT. It encodes CSVILTGELFF. The genes are TRBV29-1 and TRBJ2-2; D is unclear. Germline V gives CDR1 SQVTM, CDR2 ANQGSEA. The CDR3 consists of 11 residues. V dropped 6 bases and J dropped 5 bases, with 7 bases sitting between them.

The CDR3 DNA is TGTGCCAGCAGTTCCCTATCGATATTGGACTATGGCTACACCTTC. Encoded protein: CASSSLSILDYGYTF. The chain employs TRBV6-5 and TRBJ1-2; D not certain. This CDR3 spans 15 amino acids. Germline V gene lookup returns CDR1 MNHEY and CDR2 SVGAGI. V lost 4 bases and J 3 bases, leaving 15 bases between the germline ends.